Listed below are T cell receptor beta chains from one sample, sequenced in a study of blood T cells in healthy people across ages. TCRdb analysed the 5' RACE reads with MiXCR anew, one entry per CDR3 protein. The sample lists 1.4 million to 1.5 million distinct CDR3 sequences; roughly 40% were seen once. The sample consisted of blood. Receptors were obtained from a woman aged 18 to 35 in good health. CDR3s include the opening cysteine and the closing phenylalanine or tryptophan. Each record gives: V gene, D gene, J gene, clone size, CDR3 protein, CDR3 DNA. The D gene is left open where the match is weak. Clone size is stated in some rows and not others, as once, few, many or a class when expanded.

v_call: TRBV30
d_call: .
j_call: TRBJ1-4
clone_size: once
cdr3_aa: CAWSVPSREKLFF
cdr3_nt: TGTGCCTGGAGTGTGCCCAGTCGGGAAAAACTGTTTTTT

v_call: TRBV6-2/TRBV6-3
d_call: .
j_call: TRBJ2-1
clone_size: .
cdr3_aa: CARSYEQAFYNEQFF
cdr3_nt: TGTGCCCGCAGTTACGAACAGGCCTTCTACAATGAGCAGTTCTTC

v_call: TRBV2
d_call: TRBD2
j_call: TRBJ2-3
clone_size: once
cdr3_aa: CASRAGVLTDTQYF
cdr3_nt: TGTGCCAGCAGGGCGGGAGTTTTGACAGATACGCAGTATTTT

v_call: TRBV5-1
d_call: TRBD2
j_call: TRBJ2-1
clone_size: .
cdr3_aa: CASGLGTSGWSNEQFF
cdr3_nt: TGCGCCAGCGGCTTGGGGACTAGCGGCTGGAGCAATGAGCAGTTCTTC

v_call: TRBV20-1
d_call: TRBD2
j_call: TRBJ2-5
clone_size: .
cdr3_aa: CSAAGTSGQETQYF
cdr3_nt: TGCAGTGCCGCGGGGACTAGCGGCCAAGAGACCCAGTACTTC

v_call: TRBV6-5
d_call: .
j_call: TRBJ1-4
clone_size: few
cdr3_aa: CASSNDSSTNEKLFF
cdr3_nt: TGTGCCAGCAGCAACGACAGTTCAACTAATGAAAAACTGTTTTTT

v_call: TRBV30
d_call: TRBD1
j_call: TRBJ2-5
clone_size: .
cdr3_aa: CAWSVRDRGREQYF
cdr3_nt: TGTGCCTGGAGTGTCCGGGACAGGGGACGAGAGCAGTACTTC

v_call: TRBV20-1
d_call: TRBD2
j_call: TRBJ2-7
clone_size: .
cdr3_aa: CSATGGRGGDEQYF
cdr3_nt: TGCAGTGCTACGGGCGGGAGGGGAGGCGACGAGCAGTACTTC

v_call: TRBV7-2
d_call: TRBD1
j_call: TRBJ1-1
clone_size: .
cdr3_aa: CASSIRTGMNTEAFF
cdr3_nt: TGTGCCAGCAGCATTCGGACAGGGATGAACACTGAAGCTTTCTTT

v_call: TRBV20-1
d_call: TRBD1
j_call: TRBJ1-1
clone_size: .
cdr3_aa: CSAGTGKSRNTEAFF
cdr3_nt: TGCAGTGCCGGGACAGGAAAATCACGGAACACTGAAGCTTTCTTT

v_call: TRBV5-4
d_call: TRBD2
j_call: TRBJ2-7
clone_size: .
cdr3_aa: CASSPSRTSGKGSYEQYF
cdr3_nt: TGTGCCAGCAGCCCTAGTCGGACTAGCGGGAAGGGCTCCTACGAGCAGTACTTC

v_call: TRBV30
d_call: .
j_call: TRBJ2-1
clone_size: few
cdr3_aa: CAWSPGQGSNEQFF
cdr3_nt: TGTGCCTGGAGTCCGGGGCAGGGGTCCAATGAGCAGTTCTTC

v_call: TRBV7-9
d_call: .
j_call: TRBJ2-7
clone_size: .
cdr3_aa: CASSLGAGGSTYEQYF
cdr3_nt: TGTGCCAGCAGCTTAGGCGCTGGGGGCAGTACCTACGAGCAGTACTTC

v_call: TRBV6-1
d_call: .
j_call: TRBJ2-5
clone_size: few
cdr3_aa: CASSVGWGRETQYF
cdr3_nt: TGTGCCAGCAGTGTTGGATGGGGCAGAGAGACCCAGTACTTC

v_call: TRBV19
d_call: .
j_call: TRBJ2-7
clone_size: few
cdr3_aa: CASSRASAYEQYF
cdr3_nt: TGTGCCAGTAGTCGGGCTAGCGCCTACGAGCAGTACTTC

v_call: TRBV6-5
d_call: TRBD2
j_call: TRBJ2-1
clone_size: few
cdr3_aa: CASTSGTSGKGFEQFF
cdr3_nt: TGTGCCAGCACGTCCGGGACTAGCGGGAAGGGATTTGAGCAGTTCTTC

v_call: TRBV10-3
d_call: TRBD1
j_call: TRBJ2-7
clone_size: .
cdr3_aa: CAIMTGGPTYEQYF
cdr3_nt: TGTGCCATCATGACAGGGGGGCCCACCTACGAGCAGTACTTC

v_call: TRBV7-9
d_call: .
j_call: TRBJ1-1
clone_size: once
cdr3_aa: CATGGLDTEAFF
cdr3_nt: TGTGCCACCGGGGGGCTGGACACTGAAGCTTTCTTT

v_call: TRBV12-3/TRBV12-4
d_call: .
j_call: TRBJ2-4
clone_size: .
cdr3_aa: CASSALEIIQYF
cdr3_nt: TGTGCCAGCAGTGCCCTAGAGATCATTCAGTACTTC

v_call: TRBV3-1
d_call: TRBD2
j_call: TRBJ2-1
clone_size: many
cdr3_aa: CASRSRGRDNEQFF
cdr3_nt: TGTGCCAGCAGGAGTCGCGGGAGGGACAATGAGCAGTTCTTC

v_call: TRBV29-1
d_call: .
j_call: TRBJ2-5
clone_size: few
cdr3_aa: CSVGGLNQETQYF
cdr3_nt: TGCAGCGTTGGGGGACTGAACCAAGAGACCCAGTACTTC

v_call: TRBV20-1
d_call: .
j_call: TRBJ2-3
clone_size: .
cdr3_aa: CSATYGDEWGTDTQYF
cdr3_nt: TGCAGTGCGACCTATGGGGACGAGTGGGGCACAGATACGCAGTATTTT

v_call: TRBV5-1
d_call: TRBD2
j_call: TRBJ2-2
clone_size: .
cdr3_aa: CASRFSAGGVSGELFF
cdr3_nt: TGCGCCAGCAGGTTCTCAGCGGGGGGCGTCTCCGGGGAGCTGTTTTTT

v_call: TRBV20-1
d_call: .
j_call: TRBJ1-4
clone_size: few
cdr3_aa: CSARRGTEKLFF
cdr3_nt: TGCAGTGCTCGCCGGGGTACTGAAAAACTGTTTTTT

v_call: TRBV10-2
d_call: TRBD1
j_call: TRBJ2-7
clone_size: .
cdr3_aa: CASSATGEYIPYEQYF
cdr3_nt: TGCGCCAGCAGTGCGACAGGGGAATACATCCCCTACGAGCAGTACTTC

v_call: TRBV20-1
d_call: .
j_call: TRBJ2-5
clone_size: many
cdr3_aa: CSARQETQYF
cdr3_nt: TGCAGTGCTAGGCAAGAGACCCAGTACTTC

v_call: TRBV7-3
d_call: .
j_call: TRBJ2-1
clone_size: few
cdr3_aa: CASSSGQQAYNEQFF
cdr3_nt: TGTGCCAGCAGCTCCGGACAGCAAGCCTACAATGAGCAGTTCTTC

v_call: TRBV25-1
d_call: TRBD1
j_call: TRBJ2-1
clone_size: .
cdr3_aa: CASSDKGSGGLREQFF
cdr3_nt: TGTGCCAGCAGTGATAAAGGGTCAGGGGGCCTGAGGGAGCAGTTCTTC

v_call: TRBV10-3
d_call: TRBD1
j_call: TRBJ1-5
clone_size: few
cdr3_aa: CAISTGGNNQPQHF
cdr3_nt: TGTGCCATCAGTACAGGGGGCAACAATCAGCCCCAGCATTTT

v_call: TRBV7-2
d_call: .
j_call: TRBJ2-1
clone_size: .
cdr3_aa: CASSRNAGFGVNEQFF
cdr3_nt: TGTGCCAGCAGCCGAAACGCTGGTTTCGGGGTAAATGAGCAGTTCTTC

v_call: TRBV29-1
d_call: .
j_call: TRBJ2-6
clone_size: few
cdr3_aa: CSVVHSGANVLTF
cdr3_nt: TGCAGCGTTGTGCACTCTGGGGCCAACGTCCTGACTTTC

v_call: TRBV30
d_call: .
j_call: TRBJ2-1
clone_size: .
cdr3_aa: CAWKVVNEQFF
cdr3_nt: TGTGCCTGGAAGGTTGTCAATGAGCAGTTCTTC

v_call: TRBV20-1
d_call: .
j_call: TRBJ1-5
clone_size: few
cdr3_aa: CSARDQANQPQHF
cdr3_nt: TGCAGTGCTAGAGATCAGGCCAATCAGCCCCAGCATTTT

v_call: TRBV12-3/TRBV12-4
d_call: TRBD2
j_call: TRBJ2-5
clone_size: .
cdr3_aa: CASSFAGGRGNEQYF
cdr3_nt: TGTGCCAGCAGTTTTGCGGGGGGGCGGGGGAATGAGCAGTACTTC

v_call: TRBV4-1
d_call: .
j_call: TRBJ1-1
clone_size: few
cdr3_aa: CASSLPGQRGTEAFF
cdr3_nt: TGCGCCAGCAGCCTGCCGGGGCAGCGTGGCACTGAAGCTTTCTTT

v_call: TRBV6-5
d_call: .
j_call: TRBJ2-7
clone_size: .
cdr3_aa: CASSYSDPGDEQYF
cdr3_nt: TGTGCCAGCAGTTACTCTGACCCTGGGGATGAGCAGTACTTC

v_call: TRBV5-1
d_call: .
j_call: TRBJ2-5
clone_size: few
cdr3_aa: CASSFSERTDQQTQYF
cdr3_nt: TGCGCCAGCAGCTTCTCCGAGCGGACAGATCAACAGACCCAGTACTTC

v_call: TRBV7-2
d_call: .
j_call: TRBJ2-1
clone_size: .
cdr3_aa: CASSLIGGGRNEQFF
cdr3_nt: TGTGCCAGCAGTTTAATAGGGGGGGGGAGGAATGAGCAGTTCTTC

v_call: TRBV18
d_call: .
j_call: TRBJ2-1
clone_size: .
cdr3_aa: CASSPSGVPYNEQFF
cdr3_nt: TGTGCCAGCTCACCATCGGGCGTTCCCTACAATGAGCAGTTCTTC

v_call: TRBV5-6
d_call: .
j_call: TRBJ2-1
clone_size: few
cdr3_aa: CASSFRKGENEQFF
cdr3_nt: TGTGCCAGCAGCTTCAGGAAGGGGGAGAATGAGCAGTTCTTC

v_call: TRBV7-3
d_call: .
j_call: TRBJ2-7
clone_size: few
cdr3_aa: CASSLSRGPLYEQYF
cdr3_nt: TGTGCCAGCAGCTTAAGTCGCGGGCCTCTCTACGAGCAGTACTTC

v_call: TRBV29-1
d_call: .
j_call: TRBJ1-5
clone_size: .
cdr3_aa: CSVEPGLNQPQHF
cdr3_nt: TGCAGCGTTGAGCCAGGGCTTAATCAGCCCCAGCATTTT

v_call: TRBV7-2
d_call: TRBD2
j_call: TRBJ2-4
clone_size: once
cdr3_aa: CASSPLAGENIQYF
cdr3_nt: TGTGCCAGCAGCCCACTAGCGGGGGAGAACATTCAGTACTTC

v_call: TRBV18
d_call: .
j_call: TRBJ1-5
clone_size: .
cdr3_aa: CASSPTSRDQPQHF
cdr3_nt: TGTGCCAGCTCACCCACTTCAAGGGATCAGCCCCAGCATTTT

v_call: TRBV11-2
d_call: TRBD2
j_call: TRBJ2-7
clone_size: .
cdr3_aa: CASSLSAGNYNEQYF
cdr3_nt: TGTGCCAGCAGCTTATCAGCGGGGAACTACAATGAGCAGTACTTC

v_call: TRBV12-3/TRBV12-4
d_call: TRBD1
j_call: TRBJ1-5
clone_size: .
cdr3_aa: CASSFGTGGRQPQHF
cdr3_nt: TGTGCCAGCAGTTTTGGGACAGGGGGCCGTCAGCCCCAGCATTTT

v_call: TRBV27
d_call: .
j_call: TRBJ2-7
clone_size: .
cdr3_aa: CASSVNGYEQYF
cdr3_nt: TGTGCCAGCAGTGTGAACGGCTACGAGCAGTACTTC

v_call: TRBV5-1
d_call: .
j_call: TRBJ1-2
clone_size: few
cdr3_aa: CASSLPGTSYGYTF
cdr3_nt: TGCGCCAGCAGCTTGCCCGGGACCTCCTATGGCTACACCTTC

v_call: TRBV7-7
d_call: .
j_call: TRBJ2-5
clone_size: .
cdr3_aa: CASSLAVGPQETQYF
cdr3_nt: TGTGCTAGCAGCTTAGCCGTGGGTCCTCAAGAGACCCAGTACTTC